A single sample gave rise to the 25 T cell receptor beta chains below, sequenced in a study of blood T cell repertoires in COVID-19. The data were produced by immunoSEQ multiplex PCR, yet TCRdb's version contains in-frame clones alone and is incomplete. The sample has 300,000 or so clones, around four fifths seen once. Material: peripheral blood. The receptors come from a woman aged 45-65 years with active or convalescent COVID-19.

The chain is built from TRBV20-1 and TRBJ2-1; 8 bases align to TRBD1. The CDR3 is 16 residues long. Germline V CDR1 and CDR2: DFQATT, SNEGSKA (reference sequence). The ends lost 3 bases at V and 6 bases at J; junction bases unmatched: 13. The CDR3 DNA is TGCAGTGCTAGTTCTTCCGGGACAGGCGGCCTCAATGAGCAGTTCTTC. It yields the protein CSASSSGTGGLNEQFF.

This clone has ten or more counts. The chain uses TRBV10-3 and TRBJ2-7, with D tentatively TRBD2 (6 bases). Trimming shortened V by 9 bases and J by 5 bases, and 20 bases separated the two germline ends. In germline, CDR1 is ENHRY, CDR2 SYGVKD. The CDR3 has 14 residues. The CDR3 region is CAIGRQGGIHEQYF. In nucleotides, the CDR3 is TGTGCCATTGGCCGGCAGGGAGGAATCCACGAGCAGTACTTC.

V is TRBV9 and J is TRBJ1-4, with TRBD1 identical over 8 bases. This CDR3 spans 14 amino acids. The germline gives CDR1 SGDLS, CDR2 YYNGEE. J gave up 6 bases and V 3 bases, and 4 bases lay outside the gene matches. CDR3 region: CASSGGGQDEKLFF. In DNA form, the CDR3 reads TGTGCCAGCAGCGGGGGGGGACAGGATGAAAAACTGTTTTTT.

This chain links TRBV6-4 with TRBJ2-1, with no clear D. Trimming pared 0 bases from V and 0 bases from J, leaving 9 bases between. The germline gives CDR1 MRHNA, CDR2 SNTAGT. There are 16 residues in the CDR3. The CDR3 protein is CASSDSFTSSYNEQFF. The CDR3 coding sequence is TGTGCCAGCAGTGACTCGTTCACGAGCTCCTACAATGAGCAGTTCTTC.

The J gene is TRBJ2-1, the V gene TRBV28; TRBD2 matches at 13 bases. V gave up 8 bases and J gave up 2 bases; unmatched junction bases: 3. Germline CDR1 and CDR2: MDHEN and SYDVKM. CDR3 size: 15 residues. In DNA, the CDR3 is TGTGCCAGCCGACTAGCGGGAGGAGCCTACAATGAGCAGTTCTTC. It translates to CASRLAGGAYNEQFF.

The sample holds one count of this clone. The chain links TRBV2 to TRBJ2-2; TRBD1 matches 9 bases. Germline V gene sequence: CDR1 SNHLY, CDR2 FYNNEI. CDR3 length: 15 residues. The V gene end was trimmed by 3 bases and the J gene end by 5 bases; junction bases not matched to a gene: 4. CDR3: CASSEDRGWTGELFF. DNA for the CDR3: TGTGCCAGCAGTGAGGACAGGGGCTGGACCGGGGAGCTGTTTTTT. The entire variable domain, with the rest obtained from reference TRBV2 and TRBJ2-2, is as follows: EPEVTQTPSHQVTQMGQEVILRCVPISNHLYFYWYRQILGQKVEFLVSFYNNEISEKSEIFDDQFSVERPDGSNFTLKIRSTKLEDSAMYFCASSEDRGWTGELFFGEGSRLTVL.

The chain employs TRBV7-9 and TRBJ2-1; D unclear. Germline loops: CDR1 SEHNR, CDR2 FQNEAQ (reference sequence). Trimming stripped 7 bases from V and 9 bases from J, with 10 bases between. The CDR3 has 11 residues. Here the CDR3 DNA reads TGTGCCAGCAACTCGGGTACTGAGCAGTTCTTC. Protein sequence: CASNSGTEQFF.

J is TRBJ1-2 and V is TRBV2; D may be TRBD1 (6 bases). Germline loops: CDR1 SNHLY, CDR2 FYNNEI. The CDR3 runs to 13 residues. The V gene lost 6 bases and the J gene lost 8 bases, with 16 bases spanning the gap. This CDR3 reads CASRAQGLDGYTF. The CDR3 region has the DNA TGTGCCAGCAGAGCACAGGGCCTCGACGGCTACACCTTC.

The chain is built from TRBV19 and TRBJ2-2, with TRBD2 as a possible D gene (6 bases). Germline CDR1 and CDR2: LNHDA and SQIVND (reference sequence). This CDR3 is built from 14 residues. Trimming took off 7 bases at V and 7 bases at J, with 16 bases between the two ends. DNA of the CDR3: TGTGCCAGTACCAAAAAGGGGCGGGACGGGGAGCTGTTTTTT. Encoded protein: CASTKKGRDGELFF.

This chain joins TRBV30 and TRBJ1-6; D unclear. Per the germline V gene, CDR1 is GTSNPN and CDR2 is SVGIG (reference sequence). V lost 1 base and J lost 7, with 11 bases in between. This CDR3 has 14 residues. CDR3: CAWSATTFNSPLHF. DNA for the CDR3: TGTGCCTGGAGTGCGACAACTTTCAATTCACCCCTCCACTTT. The whole variable domain, remainder taken from reference TRBV30 and TRBJ1-6, is SQTIHQWPATLVQPVGSPLSLECTVEGTSNPNLYWYRQAAGRGLQLLFYSVGIGQISSEVPQNLSASRPQDRQFILSSKKLLLSDSGFYLCAWSATTFNSPLHFGNGTRLTVT.

This chain joins TRBV5-1 and TRBJ2-5, with 11 bases identical to TRBD2. This CDR3 comprises 16 residues. The ends lost 1 base at V and 5 bases at J; junction bases unmatched: 7. Germline V gene lookup returns CDR1 SGHRS and CDR2 YFSETQ. The chain's CDR3 is CASSLTSGSPEETQYF. The DNA of the CDR3 is TGCGCCAGCAGCTTGACTAGCGGGAGCCCTGAGGAGACCCAGTACTTC.

CDR3 coding DNA: TGTGCCAGCACCTCCTTAGCGGGGCGAACTGAAGCTTTCTTT. Its protein is CASTSLAGRTEAFF. V gene TRBV6-5 combines with J gene TRBJ1-1, with D maybe TRBD1 (5 bases). The CDR3 loop spans 14 amino acids. Trimming took 7 bases from V and 5 from J, leaving 17 bases between them. In germline, CDR1 is MNHEY, CDR2 SVGAGI.

The chain is built from TRBV5-1 and TRBJ2-3; 12 positions agree with TRBD2. Trimming at V came to 4 bases and at J to 4 bases, leaving 10 bases not matched to a gene. Germline loops: CDR1 SGHRS, CDR2 YFSETQ. This CDR3 contains 17 residues. The CDR3 reads CASSPLAGGKWADTQYF. CDR3 sequence (DNA): TGCGCCAGCAGCCCCCTAGCGGGAGGGAAGTGGGCAGATACGCAGTATTTT.

This chain joins TRBV10-3 and TRBJ1-2; the match to TRBD1 covers 9 bases. V shed 0 bases, J shed 6 bases, and the junction held 5 bases outside the gene matches. The CDR3 spans 15 residues. CDR1 ENHRY and CDR2 SYGVKD come from the germline V gene. CDR3 region: CAISESGTGTDGYTF. For the CDR3, the DNA is TGTGCCATCAGTGAGTCGGGGACAGGGACAGATGGCTACACCTTC.

Details on this clone: In the same sample, other DNA sequences code for this CDR3. The V call is TRBV5-4, the J call TRBJ2-1; 8 bases are a match to TRBD2. This CDR3 spans 16 amino acids. Germline V gene data show CDR1 as SGHNT and CDR2 as YYREEE (reference sequence). V was clipped by 4 bases and J by 0 bases; unmatched bases: 6. The CDR3 loop reads CASSLERGSSYNEQFF. The DNA for the CDR3 is TGTGCCAGCAGCCTTGAGCGGGGGAGCTCCTACAATGAGCAGTTCTTC.

CDR3 in amino acids: CASSFWGDYGYTF. The DNA of the CDR3 is TGTGCCAGCAGTTTTTGGGGGGACTATGGCTACACCTTC. V gene TRBV27 combines with J gene TRBJ1-2, with D maybe TRBD1 (5 bases). This CDR3 contains 13 residues. Germline loops: CDR1 MNHEY, CDR2 SMNVEV (reference sequence). V was pared by 3 bases and J by 3 bases, with 8 bases between.

The gene calls are TRBV6-5 and TRBJ2-5; 13 nucleotides agree with TRBD2. The germline V gene has CDR1 MNHEY and CDR2 SVGAGI. V was clipped by 6 bases and J by 4 bases; unmatched bases: 2. The CDR3 length is 14 residues. CDR3 DNA sequence: TGTGCCAGCAGCGGGACTAGCGGGATAGAGACCCAGTACTTC. Its protein product is CASSGTSGIETQYF.

This sequence joins TRBV5-1 and TRBJ2-5; TRBD2 might be the D (5 bases). Trimming took 0 bases from V and 5 from J, leaving 17 bases between them. Germline V lookup: CDR1 SGHRS, CDR2 YFSETQ. The CDR3 is 16 amino acids. The CDR3 bases are TGCGCCAGCAGCTTGGCTACTGCGGTCTGGAGGGAGACCCAGTACTTC. Residues: CASSLATAVWRETQYF.

The chain employs TRBV7-9 and TRBJ1-1; possibly TRBD1 for D (5 bases). The CDR3 has 14 residues. Germline lookup yields CDR1 SEHNR and CDR2 FQNEAQ (reference sequence). V lost 3 bases and J 5 bases, leaving 13 bases between the germline ends. The CDR3 coding sequence is TGTGCCAGCAGCTTTGTTAGGGGTGATACTGAAGCTTTCTTT. The encoded protein is CASSFVRGDTEAFF.

This clone was observed once. The chain joins TRBV28 to TRBJ1-4; TRBD1 matches 9 bases. The CDR3 is made up of 15 amino acids. The V segment lost 3 bases and the J segment 5 bases; nucleotides outside the gene matches: 4. Germline assignment: CDR1 MDHEN and CDR2 SYDVKM. CDR3 sequence reads: CASSFAGTGNEKLFF. Here the CDR3 DNA reads TGTGCCAGCAGTTTTGCCGGGACAGGGAATGAAAAACTGTTTTTT. Filled out from reference TRBV28 and TRBJ1-4, the complete variable domain reads DVKVTQSSRYLVKRTGEKVFLECVQDMDHENMFWYRQDPGLGLRLIYFSYDVKMKEKGDIPEGYSVSREKKERFSLILESASTNQTSMYLCASSFAGTGNEKLFFGSGTQLSVL.

V usage is TRBV28 and J usage is TRBJ1-3; 11 bases align to TRBD1. The germline V gene has CDR1 MDHEN and CDR2 SYDVKM. The CDR3 consists of 19 residues. With V trimmed by 5 bases and J by 3 bases, 15 bases remained unmatched. The CDR3: CASSATGTGGYLGGNTIYF. The DNA of the CDR3 is TGTGCCAGCAGTGCAACCGGGACAGGGGGGTATCTAGGTGGAAACACCATATATTTT.

V and J are TRBV2 and TRBJ1-3; D is ambiguous. With 7 bases removed from V and 0 bases from J, the gap between germline ends came to 10 bases. CDR1 is SNHLY, CDR2 FYNNEI, per germline. The CDR3 extends over 14 amino acids. The CDR3 is CASKLSNSGNTIYF. The CDR3 bases are TGTGCCAGCAAGTTGAGTAACTCTGGAAACACCATATATTTT.

V gene TRBV27 combines with J gene TRBJ1-6, with D possibly being TRBD1 (5 bases). Looked up from germline, CDR1 is MNHEY and CDR2 is SMNVEV (reference sequence). Deletions cut 5 bases from V and 14 bases from J, with 19 bases between. The CDR3 is made up of 14 amino acids. The CDR3 sequence: CASSPRVDMLALHF. CDR3 coding DNA: TGTGCCAGCAGTCCCAGGGTGGACATGTTAGCCCTCCACTTT.

The chain carries TRBV3-1 (or the pseudogene TRBV3-2) and TRBJ1-3, with 7 nucleotides matching TRBD1. CDR1 is LGHDT, CDR2 YNNKEL, per germline (reference sequence). The V segment lost 0 bases and the J segment 0 bases; nucleotides outside the gene matches: 2. CDR3 length: 16 amino acids. CDR3 in amino acids: CASSQEGGLSGNTIYF. In DNA, the CDR3 is TGTGCCAGCAGCCAAGAAGGGGGCCTCTCTGGAAACACCATATATTTT.

This sequence joins TRBV10-2 and TRBJ1-2; 7 bases are a match to TRBD1. The CDR3 consists of 16 residues. V lost 5 bases and J lost 3; bases outside the gene matches: 12. Germline CDR1 WSHSY, CDR2 SAAADI. CDR3 coding DNA: TGCGCCAGCAGTCGGCTTCAAGGGGGCTCGGACTATGGCTACACCTTC. This translates into CASSRLQGGSDYGYTF.